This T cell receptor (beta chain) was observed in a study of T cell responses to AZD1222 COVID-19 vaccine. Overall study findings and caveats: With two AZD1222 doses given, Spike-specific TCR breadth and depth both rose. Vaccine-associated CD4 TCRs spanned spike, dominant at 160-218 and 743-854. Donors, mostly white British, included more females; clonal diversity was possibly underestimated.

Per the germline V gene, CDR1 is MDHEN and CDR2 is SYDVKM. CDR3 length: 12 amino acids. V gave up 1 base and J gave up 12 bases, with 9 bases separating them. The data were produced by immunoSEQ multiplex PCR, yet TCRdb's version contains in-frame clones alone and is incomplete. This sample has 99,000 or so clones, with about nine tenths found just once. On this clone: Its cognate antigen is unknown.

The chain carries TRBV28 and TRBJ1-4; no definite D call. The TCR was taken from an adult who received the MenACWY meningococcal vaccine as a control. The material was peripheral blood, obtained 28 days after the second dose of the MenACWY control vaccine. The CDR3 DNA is TGTGCCAGCAGTTTATTGGGGATGCAACTGTTTTTT. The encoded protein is CASSLLGMQLFF.